Each of the 12 T cell receptor beta chains below was sequenced from the same sample in a study of blood T cell repertoires in COVID-19. The method was immunoSEQ multiplex PCR; TCRdb's version includes in-frame clones alone and lacks a portion of them. The repertoire holds about 170,000 clones, with 82% as singletons. Source material: peripheral blood. The receptors were sampled from a woman aged 80 or over with active or convalescent COVID-19.

This clone was observed once. V is TRBV18 and J is TRBJ2-7; 7 bases agree with TRBD2. The CDR3 is made up of 15 amino acids. CDR1 and CDR2 from the germline V gene are KGHSH and LQKENI. V lost 1 base, J lost 7 bases, and 10 bases stayed unmatched. The CDR3 DNA reads TGTGCCAGCTCACCACAACCGGGCGGGAGTGCGGAGCAGTACTTC. It is translated as CASSPQPGGSAEQYF.

A single count supports this clone. The chain is built from TRBV2 and TRBJ2-7; TRBD2 matches 13 bases. Germline-derived CDR1 and CDR2 are SNHLY and FYNNEI. Losses at the gene ends were 5 bases for V and 3 bases for J; bases not matched to a gene: 4. The CDR3 has 15 amino acids. The CDR3 reads CASSPTSGRVYEQYF. Here the CDR3 DNA reads TGTGCCAGCAGTCCTACTAGCGGGAGGGTCTACGAGCAGTACTTC.

This clone was seen only a few times. V gene TRBV5-1 combines with J gene TRBJ2-7; D might be TRBD1 (6 bases). Trimming pared 4 bases from V and 2 bases from J, leaving 13 bases between. CDR1 is SGHRS and CDR2 is YFSETQ in the germline V gene. The CDR3 consists of 14 residues. This chain's CDR3 is CASSLTGKPYEQYF. The CDR3 DNA reads TGCGCCAGCAGCCTTACAGGGAAGCCCTACGAGCAGTACTTC. Supplemented by reference TRBV5-1 and TRBJ2-7, the full variable domain reads KAGVTQTPRYLIKTRGQQVTLSCSPISGHRSVSWYQQTPGQGLQFLFEYFSETQRNKGNFPGRFSGRQFSNSRSEMNVSTLELGDSALYLCASSLTGKPYEQYFGPGTRLTVT.

The genes are TRBV11-2 and TRBJ2-1; 11 bases are shared with TRBD1. The CDR3 runs 17 residues. Germline assignment: CDR1 SGHAT and CDR2 FQNNGV. The V gene end was trimmed by 0 bases and the J gene end by 5 bases; junction bases not matched to a gene: 6. The CDR3, as DNA: TGTGCCAGCAGCTTAGACTGGACAGGGGGCCTTAACAATGAGCAGTTCTTC. Translated: CASSLDWTGGLNNEQFF.

The gene calls are TRBV5-1 and TRBJ1-3; 8 nucleotides agree with TRBD1. The CDR3 loop spans 15 amino acids. Germline CDR1 reads SGHRS; CDR2 reads YFSETQ. V shed 4 bases and J 4 bases; nucleotides not matched to a gene: 7. The CDR3: CASSDRGVEGNTIYF. Here the CDR3 DNA reads TGCGCCAGCAGCGACAGGGGAGTCGAAGGAAACACCATATATTTT.

This clone has only one observation. The chain combines TRBV4-1 with TRBJ2-7; the match to TRBD1 covers 8 bases. The germline CDR1 and CDR2 sequences are MGHRA and YSYEKL. This CDR3 comprises 15 residues. The V and J ends lost 4 bases and 2 bases, in that order; junction bases with no gene match: 7. In nucleotides, the CDR3 is TGCGCCAGCAGCCGAACAGGGGGTGATGCCTACGAGCAGTACTTC. Translated: CASSRTGGDAYEQYF.

J is TRBJ2-1 and V is TRBV5-1, with 14 bases identical to TRBD2. The V and J ends lost 0 bases and 7 bases, in that order; junction bases with no gene match: 3. CDR3 length equals 16 residues. Germline V CDR1 and CDR2: SGHRS, YFSETQ. The CDR3 region has the DNA TGCGCCAGCAGCTTGGCCGGGACTAGCGGGAGTAATGAGCAGTTCTTC. This codes for CASSLAGTSGSNEQFF. The complete variable domain, with remaining parts taken from reference TRBV5-1 and TRBJ2-1, reads KAGVTQTPRYLIKTRGQQVTLSCSPISGHRSVSWYQQTPGQGLQFLFEYFSETQRNKGNFPGRFSGRQFSNSRSEMNVSTLELGDSALYLCASSLAGTSGSNEQFFGPGTRLTVL.

This clone was recorded a few times. V is TRBV10-1 and J is TRBJ1-6; D not certain. CDR3 length equals 13 residues. In germline, CDR1 is WNHNN, CDR2 SYGVQD (reference sequence). Trimming pared 0 bases from V and 8 bases from J, leaving 5 bases between. CDR3 coding DNA: TGCGCCAGCAGTGAGTCGACATATTCACCCCTCCACTTT. Translating it yields CASSESTYSPLHF.

This clone was seen repeatedly, ten times or more. The chain joins TRBV7-9 to TRBJ2-7; a possible D gene is TRBD2 (5 bases). Germline V gives CDR1 SEHNR, CDR2 FQNEAQ (reference sequence). The CDR3 has 12 residues. Trimming left V 3 bases short and J 6 bases short, with 9 bases between. The CDR3 bases are TGTGCCAGCAGCTTCCAGGACTCCGAGCAGTACTTC. Translating gives CASSFQDSEQYF.

The chain links TRBV5-1 to TRBJ2-2; 7 positions match TRBD1. The CDR3 has 13 amino acids. With 2 bases clipped from V and 8 bases from J, the junction kept 3 bases outside the gene matches. Looked up from germline, CDR1 is SGHRS and CDR2 is YFSETQ. The CDR3 region is CASSFEGAGELFF. The CDR3 bases are TGCGCCAGCAGCTTTGAGGGGGCGGGGGAGCTGTTTTTT.

The rearrangement uses TRBV28 and TRBJ2-1; possible D gene TRBD1, 6 bases. Germline V gene lookup returns CDR1 MDHEN and CDR2 SYDVKM. This CDR3 is built from 14 residues. V was cut by 8 bases and J by 0 bases, with 11 bases left in between. The CDR3 loop reads CASRTDSSYNEQFF. CDR3 in DNA: TGTGCCAGCCGGACAGATAGCTCCTACAATGAGCAGTTCTTC.

This clone was observed a handful of times. The rearrangement joins TRBV28 to TRBJ2-7; 8 positions match TRBD2. The CDR3 is 13 residues long. Germline trimming cut 5 bases from V and 2 bases from J; bases unmatched to any gene: 2. The V gene's germline CDR1 is MDHEN and CDR2 SYDVKM. CDR3 protein: CASSLGLAYEQYF. The CDR3 region has the DNA TGTGCCAGCAGTCTGGGACTAGCCTACGAGCAGTACTTC.